The 22 T cell receptor beta chains reported below all come from one sample, sequenced in a study of blood T cell repertoires in COVID-19. Clones were read by immunoSEQ multiplex PCR, and TCRdb kept only the in-frame ones, dropping some. The profile covers about 140,000 clones, with almost 85% appearing a single time and about 5.5% taken by the ten largest. Sequenced material: PBMCs or T cells enriched from blood (not recorded which). All receptors come from a man aged 35 to 55 with acute COVID-19.

The chain has TRBV28 and TRBJ2-1, with TRBD1 identical over 10 bases. V trimming: 3 bases; J trimming: 8 bases; junction bases outside the gene matches: 4. The V gene's germline CDR1 is MDHEN and CDR2 SYDVKM. The CDR3 has 14 residues. The CDR3: CASSLYDRGHEQFF. CDR3 in DNA: TGTGCCAGCAGTTTGTACGACAGGGGGCATGAGCAGTTCTTC.

The genes are TRBV4-1 and TRBJ2-1, with D perhaps TRBD1 (6 bases). Germline V gene lookup returns CDR1 MGHRA and CDR2 YSYEKL. The V and J ends lost 5 bases and 2 bases respectively, with 16 bases between them. The CDR3 is 16 residues long. The CDR3 sequence: CASSSHQRGTYNEQFF. In nucleotides, the CDR3 is TGCGCCAGCAGCTCCCACCAAAGGGGGACCTACAATGAGCAGTTCTTC.

A single count supports this clone. The rearrangement uses TRBV6-5 and TRBJ2-7, with 8 nucleotides matching TRBD1. Trimming took 5 bases from V and 3 from J; bases not matched to a gene: 9. The V gene's germline CDR1 is MNHEY and CDR2 SVGAGI. CDR3 size: 15 residues. CDR3 sequence: CASSKDRVGGYEQYF. For the CDR3, the DNA is TGTGCCAGCAGTAAGGACAGGGTAGGAGGCTACGAGCAGTACTTC.

A remark on this clone: Compared with germline, one end of the junction differs, possibly owing to a read error. The chain couples TRBV2 to TRBJ1-2, with a possible D match to TRBD1 (6 bases). Germline loops: CDR1 SNHLY, CDR2 FYNNEI. CDR3 length: 13 residues. Here the CDR3 DNA reads TGTACCAGCAGTAGAGTCACAGGGTATGGCTACACCTTC. Amino acid sequence: CTSSRVTGYGYTF.

The rearrangement joins TRBV24-1 to TRBJ2-5; the match to TRBD2 covers 11 bases. Germline V CDR1 and CDR2: KGHDR, SFDVKD. Trimming took 5 bases from V and 4 from J; bases not matched to a gene: 8. This CDR3 contains 16 residues. The CDR3 region is CATSGSLAGGVETQYF. As DNA, the CDR3 is TGTGCCACCAGTGGCTCGCTAGCGGGGGGCGTAGAGACCCAGTACTTC.

CDR3 protein: CASSQPGHNEQFF. For the CDR3, the DNA is TGCGCCAGCAGCCAGCCAGGGCACAATGAGCAGTTCTTC. V gene TRBV4-1 combines with J gene TRBJ2-1; TRBD1 might be the D (5 bases). This CDR3 spans 13 amino acids. The V end was cut by 3 bases, the J end by 5 bases, with 8 bases between. CDR1 and CDR2 from the germline V gene are MGHRA and YSYEKL.

This clone was observed a few times. The chain uses TRBV27 and TRBJ2-1, with D possibly matching TRBD2 (6 bases). The CDR3 spans 15 residues. Germline V CDR1 and CDR2: MNHEY, SMNVEV (reference sequence). Trimming removed 6 bases from V and 0 bases from J, with 12 bases in between. The CDR3 loop is CASRISGSSYNEQFF. As DNA, the CDR3 is TGTGCCAGCAGGATTAGCGGTAGCTCCTACAATGAGCAGTTCTTC.

This chain uses TRBV29-1 with TRBJ2-7, with D possibly matching TRBD1 (6 bases). The CDR3 is 12 amino acids. V dropped 4 bases and J dropped 1 base, with 8 bases sitting between them. Germline CDR1 reads SQVTM; CDR2 reads ANQGSEA. For the CDR3, the DNA is TGCAGCGTTGTCACAGGGTCCTACGAGCAGTACTTC. Residues: CSVVTGSYEQYF.

The genes are TRBV3-1 (or the pseudogene TRBV3-2) and TRBJ2-7; unclear D gene. Trimming left V 3 bases short and J 4 bases short, with 4 bases between. The V gene's germline CDR1 is LGHDT and CDR2 YNNKEL (reference sequence). The CDR3 contains 11 residues. The CDR3 nucleotides are TGTGCCAGCAGCCACAATTACGAGCAGTACTTC. Amino acid sequence: CASSHNYEQYF.

The chain has TRBV7-2 and TRBJ2-7, with 11 bases aligning to TRBD2. The CDR3 spans 17 residues. V shed 2 bases, J shed 0 bases, and the junction held 6 bases outside the gene matches. Germline CDR1 and CDR2: SGHTA and FQGNSA. The CDR3 region has the DNA TGTGCCAGCAGCTTAAACGGACTAGCGGGCAACTCCTACGAGCAGTACTTC. Amino acid sequence: CASSLNGLAGNSYEQYF.

This clone was recorded once. This chain connects TRBV18 to TRBJ1-6; TRBD1 aligns across 8 bases. V shed 3 bases, J shed 10 bases, and the junction held 5 bases outside the gene matches. This CDR3 is built from 14 residues. In germline, CDR1 is KGHSH, CDR2 LQKENI. The CDR3: CASSPGTGRSPLHF. For the CDR3, the DNA is TGTGCCAGCTCACCCGGGACAGGAAGGTCACCCCTCCACTTT.

The chain links TRBV10-1 to TRBJ1-2; TRBD1 agrees at 7 bases. This CDR3 comprises 18 residues. Trimming removed 3 bases from V and 4 bases from J; junction bases left unmatched: 17. Per germline, CDR1 WNHNN and CDR2 SYGVQD (reference sequence). The CDR3 sequence: CASSDQIDRDRLSYGYTF. DNA for the CDR3: TGCGCCAGCAGTGATCAGATAGACCGGGACAGACTCAGCTATGGCTACACCTTC.

V usage is TRBV3-1 (or the pseudogene TRBV3-2) and J usage is TRBJ1-1; D possibly corresponds to TRBD1 (5 bases). V gave up 6 bases and J gave up 4 bases, with 15 bases separating them. Looked up from germline, CDR1 is LGHDT and CDR2 is YNNKEL (reference sequence). The CDR3 has 14 residues. CDR3: CASRDRGVGTEAFF. Written as DNA, the CDR3 is TGTGCCAGCAGGGATAGGGGTGTGGGCACTGAAGCTTTCTTT.

V is TRBV19 and J is TRBJ2-1; 7 bases match TRBD1. V was pared by 4 bases and J by 5 bases, with 11 bases of the junction left unmatched. The CDR3 runs 16 residues. The V gene's germline CDR1 is LNHDA and CDR2 SQIVND (reference sequence). CDR3 amino acids: CASSKTGTASNNEQFF. DNA for the CDR3: TGTGCCAGTAGTAAGACCGGGACAGCTAGTAACAATGAGCAGTTCTTC.

The rearrangement uses TRBV9 and TRBJ2-1, with D possibly being TRBD1 (5 bases). CDR1 is SGDLS, CDR2 YYNGEE, per germline. The CDR3 totals 15 residues. V lost 2 bases and J lost 4, with 13 bases in between. The CDR3 bases are TGTGCCAGCAGCGTCGGCTCTCCAGGGTACAATGAGCAGTTCTTC. As protein: CASSVGSPGYNEQFF.

In DNA, the CDR3 is TGTGCCACCAGTGATTTGCAGGGCACCACAGATACGCAGTATTTT. It yields the protein CATSDLQGTTDTQYF. The chain is built from TRBV24-1 and TRBJ2-3; a possible D gene is TRBD1 (5 bases). CDR1 and CDR2 from the germline V gene are KGHDR and SFDVKD. Trimming shortened V by 0 bases and J by 2 bases, and 8 bases separated the two germline ends. The CDR3 is 15 amino acids.

This clone was found once. This rearrangement joins TRBV28 to TRBJ1-2, with 7 bases matching TRBD1. CDR3 length: 14 amino acids. Trimming removed 2 bases from V and 8 bases from J; junction bases left unmatched: 8. Germline V gene data show CDR1 as MDHEN and CDR2 as SYDVKM. The CDR3 loop reads CASSLDDRVGGYTF. CDR3 bases: TGTGCCAGCAGTTTAGACGACAGGGTTGGCGGCTACACCTTC.

The rearrangement links TRBV7-8 to TRBJ2-7; D is perhaps TRBD2 (5 bases). The V and J ends lost 5 bases and 3 bases respectively, with 11 bases between them. In germline, CDR1 is SGHVS, CDR2 FQNEAQ. The CDR3 sequence is 13 residues long. CDR3 DNA: TGTGCCAGCAGCCGACCGGGGAACTACGAGCAGTACTTC. Its protein is CASSRPGNYEQYF.

The rearrangement uses TRBV7-2 and TRBJ2-2, with D perhaps matching TRBD1 (8 bases). Germline CDR1 is SGHTA and CDR2 is FQGNSA. The CDR3 is 15 amino acids. V was shortened by 3 bases and J by 5 bases, with 13 bases between the two germline ends. This CDR3 is CASSLIQGGTGELFF. The CDR3 bases are TGTGCCAGCAGCTTGATACAGGGGGGGACCGGGGAGCTGTTTTTT.

The J gene is TRBJ2-7, the V gene TRBV25-1; TRBD1 aligns across 8 bases. The CDR3 is made up of 12 amino acids. V trimming: 5 bases; J trimming: 5 bases; junction bases outside the gene matches: 2. The germline gives CDR1 MGHDK, CDR2 SYGVNS. CDR3 region: CASSPGGDEQYF. CDR3 DNA sequence: TGTGCCAGCAGTCCAGGGGGCGACGAGCAGTACTTC.

This chain connects TRBV27 to TRBJ1-5, with 8 bases aligning to TRBD1. V shed 6 bases, J shed 4 bases, and the junction held 8 bases outside the gene matches. Per the germline V gene, CDR1 is MNHEY and CDR2 is SMNVEV (reference sequence). This CDR3 comprises 15 residues. The CDR3 DNA sequence: TGTGCCAGCAGCACTAACAGGGGGAGAAATCAGCCCCAGCATTTT. It is translated as CASSTNRGRNQPQHF.

The chain carries TRBV5-1 and TRBJ1-2; 8 positions match TRBD1. V lost 2 bases, J lost 4 bases, and 13 bases stayed unmatched. This CDR3 spans 17 amino acids. Germline V CDR1 and CDR2: SGHRS, YFSETQ. As DNA, the CDR3 is TGCGCCAGCAGCTTAAATTCCGGGACAGGCATAAGCTATGGCTACACCTTC. It encodes CASSLNSGTGISYGYTF.